The 5 T cell receptor beta chains listed next were all sequenced from one sample in a study of shared clonotypes between healthy human individuals. Assay: immunoSEQ multiplex PCR; the TCRdb copy retains only in-frame clones and omits some. Of about 1.1 million clones in the sample, roughly 74% were seen once. The sequencing sample was made of memory CD4+ T cells from PBMCs. Subset of the sample: CD45RA-negative fraction. Source of these receptors: a man aged 18 to 35 in good health. Some clones in this sample may be carry-over from other donors' samples.

CDR3: CASSPPGQGAPDTQYF. DNA of the CDR3: TGTGCCAGCTCACCACCGGGACAGGGGGCCCCAGATACGCAGTATTTT. The rearrangement uses TRBV18 and TRBJ2-3; 12 nucleotides line up with TRBD1. Germline V gives CDR1 KGHSH, CDR2 LQKENI. CDR3 size: 16 residues. Trimming took 0 bases from V and 4 from J; bases not matched to a gene: 2.

The chain recombines TRBV19 with TRBJ2-3; 11 bases map to TRBD1. There are 16 residues in the CDR3. V was clipped by 5 bases and J by 4 bases; unmatched bases: 8. Germline assignment: CDR1 LNHDA and CDR2 SQIVND (reference sequence). The CDR3 DNA reads TGTGCCAGTAGTCGGCGGACAGGGGGCGGCCCAGATACGCAGTATTTT. This codes for CASSRRTGGGPDTQYF.

To note about this clone: At the DNA level, this CDR3 is encoded by other sequences in the same sample as well. The V and J genes are TRBV7-3 and TRBJ2-1; TRBD2 matches at 10 bases. CDR3 length: 15 amino acids. Germline V gives CDR1 SGHTA, CDR2 FQGTGA. Losses at the gene ends were 2 bases for V and 4 bases for J; bases not matched to a gene: 2. The DNA for the CDR3 is TGTGCCAGCAGCTTAGGACTAGCGGCGTACAATGAGCAGTTCTTC. Residues: CASSLGLAAYNEQFF.

This chain links TRBV5-1 with TRBJ2-7; the D call may be TRBD1 or TRBD2 (5 bases each). The V end was cut by 4 bases, the J end by 0 bases, with 11 bases between. CDR1 and CDR2 (germline): SGHRS, YFSETQ. The CDR3 loop spans 14 amino acids. CDR3 nucleotide sequence: TGCGCCAGCAGCCGGGGCCCAAGCTCCTACGAGCAGTACTTC. Encoded protein: CASSRGPSSYEQYF.

With regard to this clone: This sample also contains other DNA sequences that code for the same CDR3. The chain uses TRBV18 and TRBJ1-1; unclear D gene. The CDR3 totals 13 residues. Deletions cut 2 bases from V and 4 bases from J, with 8 bases between. CDR1 is KGHSH, CDR2 LQKENI, per germline. CDR3 amino acids: CASSPGVGTEAFF. CDR3 nucleotide sequence: TGTGCCAGCTCACCAGGGGTAGGCACTGAAGCTTTCTTT.